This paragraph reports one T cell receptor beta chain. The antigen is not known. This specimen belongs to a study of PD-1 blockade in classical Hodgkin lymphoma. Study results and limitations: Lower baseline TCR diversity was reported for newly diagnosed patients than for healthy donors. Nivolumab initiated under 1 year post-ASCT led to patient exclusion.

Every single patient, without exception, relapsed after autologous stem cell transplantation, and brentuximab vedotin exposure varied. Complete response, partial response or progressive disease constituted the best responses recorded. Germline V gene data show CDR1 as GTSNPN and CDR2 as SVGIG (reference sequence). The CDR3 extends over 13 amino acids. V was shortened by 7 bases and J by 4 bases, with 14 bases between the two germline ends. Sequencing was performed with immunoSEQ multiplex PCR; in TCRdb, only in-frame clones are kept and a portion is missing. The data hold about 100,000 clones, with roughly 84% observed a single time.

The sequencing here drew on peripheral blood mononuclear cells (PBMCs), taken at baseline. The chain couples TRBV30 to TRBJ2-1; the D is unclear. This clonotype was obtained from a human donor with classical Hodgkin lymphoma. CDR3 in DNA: TGTGCCTACTGGCGGAGATCGTACAATGAGCAGTTCTTC. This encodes CAYWRRSYNEQFF.